The present TCR beta chain was sequenced within a study of cytomegalovirus exposure and HLA in healthy donors. Study-wide results and limits: For most subjects, TCR beta sequences were reported to predict HLA-A and HLA-B alleles with accuracy. Overall, some 160 TCR beta chains were annotated as cytomegalovirus-associated.

Germline V CDR1 and CDR2: SNHLY, FYNNEI. With V trimmed by 8 bases and J by 8 bases, 14 bases remained unmatched. This CDR3 has 14 residues. Worth noting for this clone: Its antigen remains unknown.

It was with 60 Vbeta and 13 Jbeta primers that the PCR ran. The authors' processing: Among the unique TCR beta chains that a later analysis counted, 80 million to 100 million in all, 10 million to 14 million were shared. The assay was immunoSEQ multiplex PCR, and TCRdb's table has in-frame clones only and misses some. V, J and clone size are taken as reported in that table, and D and trimming were inferred from the DNA itself. The sample holds tens of thousands of clones. This receptor was obtained from a man aged 50 or older in good health and CMV-seropositive. Input material: PBMCs. The chain is built from TRBV2 and TRBJ1-2; TRBD1 agrees at 7 bases. Here the CDR3 DNA reads TGTGCCAGCGGAGGACTTACAGGGGCGGAGGGCTACACCTTC. Its translation is CASGGLTGAEGYTF.